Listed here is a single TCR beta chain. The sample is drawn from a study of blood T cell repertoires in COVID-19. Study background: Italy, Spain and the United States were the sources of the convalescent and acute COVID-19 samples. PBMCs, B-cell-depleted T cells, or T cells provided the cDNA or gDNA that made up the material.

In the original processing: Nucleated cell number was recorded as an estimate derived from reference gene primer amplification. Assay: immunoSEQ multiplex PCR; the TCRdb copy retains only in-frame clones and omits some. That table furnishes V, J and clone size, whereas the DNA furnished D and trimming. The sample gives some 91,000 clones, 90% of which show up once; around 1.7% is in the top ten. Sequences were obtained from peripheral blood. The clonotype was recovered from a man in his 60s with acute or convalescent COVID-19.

In nucleotides, the CDR3 is TGTGCCAGCAGGCCGGGACAGGGAAATGAAAAACTGTTTTTT. Translation: CASRPGQGNEKLFF. This chain connects TRBV9 to TRBJ1-4, with TRBD1 identical over 9 bases. Germline V CDR1 and CDR2: SGDLS, YYNGEE. This CDR3 region has 14 residues. V lost 5 bases to trimming and J lost 5 bases; unmatched junction nucleotides: 4.